This T cell receptor beta chain was captured in a study of blood T cells in healthy people across ages. Using a J-beta primer mix together with a sample-barcoded 5' primer, a second PCR was run for roughly 6 to 12 cycles. TCRdb itself ran the 5' RACE reads through MiXCR, one entry per CDR3 protein. The profile shows some 690,000 distinct CDR3 sequences, about 20% of them singletons. The TCR comes from a man between 70 and 80 years old in good health. The sequencing sample was made of blood.

The CDR3 region is CASSELGPPISYEQYV. The CDR3 bases are TGTGCCAGCAGTGAGTTGGGACCGCCTATCTCCTACGAGCAGTACGTC. The V call is TRBV6-1, the J call TRBJ2-7; D assignment may be TRBD1 or TRBD2 (5 bases each). Germline V gene data show CDR1 as MNHNS and CDR2 as SASEGT. The CDR3 length is 16 residues. V was clipped by 3 bases and J by 0 bases, with 15 bases between them.